The clone carrying this T cell receptor (beta chain) was recorded once. Its antigen remains unidentified. 13 Jbeta primers and 60 Vbeta primers were used for the PCR. Measured with immunoSEQ multiplex PCR; TCRdb has only the in-frame clones, and not every one. Among a few hundred thousand clones, 83% were seen once, and the ten largest hold 1.4%. The germline CDR1 and CDR2 sequences are SGHTA and FQGNSA. The CDR3 sequence is 13 residues long. Trimming took 2 bases from V and 5 from J; bases not matched to a gene: 3. This entry belongs to a study of cytomegalovirus exposure and HLA in healthy donors. Study-wide findings and caveats: As a later analysis revealed, the rate of TCR association differed by HLA locus, with DRB1 most and HLA-C fewest. Researchers reported in a later analysis that a missense DCLRE1C variant was tied to TCR beta V- and J-gene trimming. Cytomegalovirus-associated TCR beta chains were listed, numbering some 180. Later analysis indicated greater clonal expansion among HLA-associated TCR beta chains than among equally common other chains.

The receptor comes from a girl aged 10 to 17 in good health and CMV-seronegative. The V and J genes are TRBV7-2 and TRBJ2-7, with TRBD1 identical over 7 bases. What was sequenced was PBMCs. The CDR3 spells CASSLIRGNEQYF. In nucleotides, the CDR3 is TGTGCCAGCAGCTTAATCAGGGGGAACGAGCAGTACTTC.